What follows are 4 T cell receptor beta chains derived from one specimen sequenced in a study of Graves' ophthalmopathy and Graves' hyperthyroidism. Amplification of TCR beta CDR3 regions used RNA transcripts. HTBI-primed first-round RT-PCR preceded second-round multiplex PCR. TCRdb redid the calling of the multiplex PCR reads with MiXCR, one entry per CDR3 protein. Here the sample spans about 500,000 distinct CDR3 sequences, 39% being singletons. Sample: peripheral blood or thyroid tissue (not recorded which). The receptor source for this set is an adult man with Graves' hyperthyroidism.

This clonotype was observed many times. The rearrangement uses TRBV20-1 and TRBJ2-7; the D gene could be TRBD1 or TRBD2 (5 bases each). The CDR3 sequence is 15 residues long. Germline assignment: CDR1 DFQATT and CDR2 SNEGSKA (reference sequence). V shed 3 bases and J shed 0 bases, with 15 bases lying between them. In DNA form, the CDR3 reads TGCAGTGCTAGTAGCCCGGGGCAATCCTCCTACGAGCAGTACTTC. Its protein product is CSASSPGQSSYEQYF.

The rearrangement joins TRBV19 to TRBJ2-3; D might be TRBD1 (6 bases). The V gene's germline CDR1 is LNHDA and CDR2 SQIVND (reference sequence). The V end was cut by 6 bases, the J end by 3 bases, with 16 bases between. The CDR3 loop spans 15 amino acids. The CDR3 region is CASSETGTGTDTQYF. DNA of the CDR3: TGTGCCAGTAGCGAAACAGGGACGGGGACAGATACGCAGTATTTT. Variable domain in full (rest from reference TRBV19 and TRBJ2-3): DGGITQSPKYLFRKEGQNVTLSCEQNLNHDAMYWYRQDPGQGLRLIYYSQIVNDFQKGDIAEGYSVSREKKESFPLTVTSAQKNPTAFYLCASSETGTGTDTQYFGPGTRLTVL.

The rearrangement uses TRBV7-2 and TRBJ1-1; the D is unclear. The CDR3 spans 17 residues. The V end lost 1 base, the J end lost 1 base, and 16 bases lay between the germline ends. The V gene's germline CDR1 is SGHTA and CDR2 FQGNSA. The CDR3 region is CASSLVLARFQNTEAFF. The CDR3 nucleotides read TGTGCCAGCAGCTTAGTTCTGGCGAGGTTCCAGAACACTGAAGCTTTCTTT.

For this clonotype: One base away lies a much larger clone, so this may be a sequencing read error. No conserved phenylalanine or tryptophan is present at the end of the CDR3, so a read error is the likely explanation. The chain combines TRBV20-1 with TRBJ1-1; unclear D gene. The CDR3 covers 11 residues. Germline V lookup: CDR1 DFQATT, CDR2 SNEGSKA (reference sequence). Trimming removed 8 bases from V and 0 bases from J, with 7 bases in between. The CDR3 sequence is CSTDLNTEAFL. CDR3 bases: TGCAGTACAGATTTGAACACTGAAGCTTTCCTT.